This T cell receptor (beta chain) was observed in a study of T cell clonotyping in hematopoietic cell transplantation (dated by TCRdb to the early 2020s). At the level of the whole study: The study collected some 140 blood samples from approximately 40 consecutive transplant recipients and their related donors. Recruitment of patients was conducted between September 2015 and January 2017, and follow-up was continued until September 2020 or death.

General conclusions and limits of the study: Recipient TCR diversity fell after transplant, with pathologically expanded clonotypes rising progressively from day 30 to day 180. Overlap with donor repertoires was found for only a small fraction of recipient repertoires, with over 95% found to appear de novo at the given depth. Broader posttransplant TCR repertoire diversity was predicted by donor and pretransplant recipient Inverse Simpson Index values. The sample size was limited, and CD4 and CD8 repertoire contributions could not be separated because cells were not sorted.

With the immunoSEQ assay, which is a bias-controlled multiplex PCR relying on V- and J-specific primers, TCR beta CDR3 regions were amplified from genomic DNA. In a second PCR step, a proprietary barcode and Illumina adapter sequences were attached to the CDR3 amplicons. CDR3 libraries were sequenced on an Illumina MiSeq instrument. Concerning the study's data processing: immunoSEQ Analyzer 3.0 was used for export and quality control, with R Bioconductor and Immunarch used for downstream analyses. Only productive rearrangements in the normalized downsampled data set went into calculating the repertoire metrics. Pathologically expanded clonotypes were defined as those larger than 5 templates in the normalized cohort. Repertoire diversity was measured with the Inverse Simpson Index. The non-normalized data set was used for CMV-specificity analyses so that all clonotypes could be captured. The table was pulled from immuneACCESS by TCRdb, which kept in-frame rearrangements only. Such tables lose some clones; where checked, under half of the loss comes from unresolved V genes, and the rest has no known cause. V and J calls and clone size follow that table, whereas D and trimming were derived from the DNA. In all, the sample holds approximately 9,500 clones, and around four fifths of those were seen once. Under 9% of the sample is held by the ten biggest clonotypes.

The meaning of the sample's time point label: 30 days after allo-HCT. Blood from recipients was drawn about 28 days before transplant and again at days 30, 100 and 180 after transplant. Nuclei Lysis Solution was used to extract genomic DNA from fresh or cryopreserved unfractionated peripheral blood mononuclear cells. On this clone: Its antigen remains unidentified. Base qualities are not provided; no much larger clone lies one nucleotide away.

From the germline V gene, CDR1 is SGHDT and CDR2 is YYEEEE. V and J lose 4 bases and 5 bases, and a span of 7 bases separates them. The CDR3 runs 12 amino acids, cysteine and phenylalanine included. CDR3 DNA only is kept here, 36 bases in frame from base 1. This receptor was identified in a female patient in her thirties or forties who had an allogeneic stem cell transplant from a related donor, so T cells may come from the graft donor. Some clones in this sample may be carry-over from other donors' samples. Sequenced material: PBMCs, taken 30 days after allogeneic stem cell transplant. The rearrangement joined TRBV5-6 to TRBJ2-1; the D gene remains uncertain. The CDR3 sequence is CASSRVNNEQFF. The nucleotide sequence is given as TGTGCCAGCAGCCGCGTGAACAATGAGCAGTTCTTC.